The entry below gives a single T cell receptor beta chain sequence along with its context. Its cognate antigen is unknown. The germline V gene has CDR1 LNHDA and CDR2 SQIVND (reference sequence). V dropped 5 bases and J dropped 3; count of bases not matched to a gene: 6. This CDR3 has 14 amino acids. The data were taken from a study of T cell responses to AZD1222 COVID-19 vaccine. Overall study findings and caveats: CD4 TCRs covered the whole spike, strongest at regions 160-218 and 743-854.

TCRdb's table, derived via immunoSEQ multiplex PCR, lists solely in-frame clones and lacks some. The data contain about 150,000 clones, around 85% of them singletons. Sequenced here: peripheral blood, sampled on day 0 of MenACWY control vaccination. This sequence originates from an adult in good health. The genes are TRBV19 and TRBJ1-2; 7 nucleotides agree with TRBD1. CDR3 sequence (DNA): TGTGCCAGTAGTTTGACAGGGATGCACTATGGCTACACCTTC. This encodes CASSLTGMHYGYTF.